What follows describes a single TCR beta chain. This record belongs to a study of blood T cell repertoires in COVID-19. Study summary: The United States, Italy and Spain supplied acute and convalescent COVID-19 samples. T cells, B-cell-depleted T cells, or PBMCs provided the cDNA or gDNA that served as material.

This CDR3 contains 15 residues. CDR1 is KGHDR, CDR2 SFDVKD, per germline. V gave up 3 bases and J gave up 6 bases, with 17 bases separating them. Per the study methods: Cell counts per sample came from amplifying reference gene primers. Profiled with immunoSEQ multiplex PCR; TCRdb holds only in-frame clones, not every one. D and trimming were read from the DNA, whereas the V and J calls and clone size are those reported in that table. The sample carries more than 300,000 clones, nearly 90% recorded once. Followed over time, Seattle patients had been enrolled while infection was active. This TCR derives from a woman aged 40 to 49 with COVID-19, enrolled during active disease. The material sequenced was peripheral blood. The rearrangement uses TRBV24-1 and TRBJ2-7; D perhaps matches TRBD2 (6 bases). As DNA, the CDR3 is TGTGCCACCAGTGATGCGGGACTTACCTCTCGCGAGCAGTACTTC. Translating gives CATSDAGLTSREQYF.